The clone carrying this T cell receptor (beta chain) came up once. The method was immunoSEQ multiplex PCR; TCRdb's version includes in-frame clones alone and lacks a portion of them. The table lists some 400,000 clones, around nine tenths of them singletons. The record originates from a study of blood T cell repertoires in COVID-19. Germline V CDR1 and CDR2: ENHRY, SYGVKD. CDR3 size: 15 residues. Trimming cost V 4 bases and J 0 bases, with 12 bases left between them. Source material: peripheral blood. This chain connects TRBV10-3 to TRBJ2-5, with a tentative D call TRBD2 (5 bases). The TCR originated in a human donor in a cohort sampled during active COVID-19. CDR3: CAISALGGDQETQYF. In DNA form, the CDR3 reads TGTGCCATCAGTGCACTAGGTGGGGACCAAGAGACCCAGTACTTC.